This T cell receptor (beta chain) came from a study of blood T cell repertoires in COVID-19 (dated by TCRdb to 2018 to 2021). About the investigation overall: Collaborator samples came from the United States, Italy and Spain and covered acute and convalescent phases of COVID-19. The material from the prospective study consisted of cDNA or gDNA derived from T cells, B-cell-depleted T cells, or PBMCs. Subjects who had been exposed to COVID-19, were actively infected with it, or had recovered from it provided the deeply sampled blood TCRbeta repertoires that made up the dataset. The repertoires were made available in a free public database intended to serve as a resource for research on the immune response to SARS-CoV-2. The samples were drawn from two sources: the first 160 participants of the ongoing ImmuneRACE study, and over 950 subjects contributed by 6 global collaborators. A de-identified subject ID, COVID-19 status, age in years and sex were almost always included in the sample metadata. Where HLA class I and class II types were available, the types were taken from metadata supplied by the sample provider, not from assay-based typing.

A remark on this clone: Its antigen has not been determined. Per-nucleotide qualities are absent, and no much larger clonotype sits a single base away.

In Seattle, one collaborating source enrolled patients while the infection was active and tracked those patients longitudinally over the course of disease. Collaborating institutions collected whole blood in K2EDTA tubes following their own protocols. Collaborator samples were shipped for TCRbeta analysis as frozen whole blood, isolated PBMCs, or DNA extracted from either sample type. General study outcomes and caveats: How much clinical and demographic metadata was included differed by source and by participant, and the metadata was provided uncurated.

TCRbeta CDR3 regions were amplified from genomic DNA using the immunoSEQ Assay, a bias-controlled multiplex PCR. Concerning the study's data processing: The number of nucleated cells in each sample was estimated by amplification of reference gene primers within the assay. Sequence reads were collapsed and filtered to measure the absolute abundance of every unique TCRbeta CDR3 rearrangement. For each sample, productive Simpson clonality was calculated as the square root of Simpson's diversity index over productive rearrangements. TCRdb took this table from immuneACCESS and kept in-frame rearrangements with V and J called. Such tables lack part of the clones; where checked against another copy, unresolved V genes explain under half of the gap, and the rest is unexplained. D and trimming were read from the DNA, whereas the V and J calls and clone size are those reported in that table. Within this sample are some 310,000 clones, with approximately 87% of them counted one time only. 2.9% of the sample goes to the ten largest clones.

The TCR comes from a woman younger than 45 with COVID-19, enrolled during active disease. The sample comprised peripheral blood.

In nucleotides, the sequence is TGTGCCAGCAAGGCAGCTGCGGGCTATGGCTACACCTTC. Its protein reads: CASKAAAGYGYTF. Recombination connected TRBV2 to TRBJ1-2; no D gene can be assigned with confidence. From cysteine to phenylalanine, the CDR3 is 13 amino acids long. Only the CDR3 DNA stays, 39 bases, in frame from base 1. V sheds 7 bases and J sheds 4 bases, leaving 13 bases between their ends. As encoded in the germline V gene, CDR1 is SNHLY while CDR2 is FYNNEI. Beyond the CDR3, the reference TRBV2 and TRBJ1-2 genes provide the residues; the full variable domain reads: EPEVTQTPSHQVTQMGQEVILRCVPISNHLYFYWYRQILGQKVEFLVSFYNNEISEKSEIFDDQFSVERPDGSNFTLKIRSTKLEDSAMYFCASKAAAGYGYTFGSGTRLTVV.